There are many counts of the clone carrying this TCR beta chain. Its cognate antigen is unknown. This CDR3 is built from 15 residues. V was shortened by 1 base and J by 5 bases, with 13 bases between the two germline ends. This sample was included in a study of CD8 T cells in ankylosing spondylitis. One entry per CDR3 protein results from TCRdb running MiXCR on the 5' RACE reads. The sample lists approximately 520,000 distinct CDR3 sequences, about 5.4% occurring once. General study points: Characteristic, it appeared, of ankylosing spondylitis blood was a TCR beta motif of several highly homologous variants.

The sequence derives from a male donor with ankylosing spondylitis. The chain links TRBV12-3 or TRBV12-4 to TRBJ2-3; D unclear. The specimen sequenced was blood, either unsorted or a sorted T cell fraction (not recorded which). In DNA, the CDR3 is TGTGCCAGCAGTTTAGGAGGCGGAGCTGGAGATACGCAGTATTTT. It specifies CASSLGGGAGDTQYF.